These 17 T cell receptor beta chains were all obtained from the same sample, sequenced in a study of T cells in Graves' hyperthyroidism and ophthalmopathy. TCR beta CDR3 region amplification was performed from RNA transcripts. First-round RT-PCR with HTBI primers amplified the TCR CDR3 region. TCRdb reprocessed the multiplex PCR reads via MiXCR and lists one record per CDR3 protein. The sample lists about 590,000 distinct CDR3 sequences; 12% to 15% were seen once. The specimen was blood. The origin of the receptors is a young woman with Graves' ophthalmopathy.

This chain connects TRBV4-3 to TRBJ1-3; weak D call: TRBD1 (5 bases). In germline, CDR1 is LGHNA, CDR2 YSLEER. V gave up 4 bases and J gave up 4 bases, with 32 bases separating them. CDR3 length: 21 amino acids. The CDR3 DNA follows: TGCGCCAGCAGCCCCATCCGGACGGGACGGGGCGAATCTCCGGAGGGAAACACCATATATTTT. Encoded protein: CASSPIRTGRGESPEGNTIYF.

The chain couples TRBV6-2 or TRBV6-3 to TRBJ1-5; D unclear. The V end was cut by 7 bases, the J end by 0 bases, with 22 bases between. This CDR3 has 18 residues. The germline gives CDR1 MNHEY, CDR2 SVGEGT. Written as DNA, the CDR3 is TGTGCCAGCACCTCGGTCCCTTACAGCGAAAATAGCAATCAGCCCCAGCATTTT. Protein sequence: CASTSVPYSENSNQPQHF.

This clonotype was picked up many times. The rearrangement uses TRBV20-1 and TRBJ1-3; D gene uncertain. Germline values: CDR1 DFQATT, CDR2 SNEGSKA (reference sequence). V lost 4 bases, J lost 3 bases, and 16 bases lay in between. This CDR3 comprises 15 residues. CDR3 region: CSAKPGGGDGNTIYF. CDR3 nucleotide sequence: TGCAGTGCTAAGCCGGGAGGAGGCGATGGAAACACCATATATTTT.

CDR3 loop: CASSQVSSGRAYNEQFF. The CDR3 DNA is TGCGCCAGCAGCCAAGTTTCTAGCGGGAGGGCCTACAATGAGCAGTTCTTC. J is TRBJ2-1 and V is TRBV4-3, with 12 bases lining up with TRBD2. Germline CDR1 is LGHNA and CDR2 is YSLEER. CDR3 length: 17 residues. Losses at the gene ends were 1 base for V and 2 bases for J; bases not matched to a gene: 3.

This clonotype was recorded at least ten times. This chain uses TRBV24-1 with TRBJ2-5; TRBD1 agrees at 8 bases. Germline V gene sequence: CDR1 KGHDR, CDR2 SFDVKD. Trimming took 4 bases from V and 4 from J; bases not matched to a gene: 4. The CDR3 is 14 residues long. CDR3 bases: TGTGCCACCAGTGAAACCGGACAGGGAGAGACCCAGTACTTC. Translation gives CATSETGQGETQYF.

This clonotype occurred a few times. One junction end does not reproduce the germline sequence, and a read error may be involved. The chain couples TRBV7-6 to TRBJ2-7, with TRBD1 matching over 9 bases. The germline V gene has CDR1 SGHVS and CDR2 FNYEAQ. The CDR3 is 15 amino acids. CDR3: CANSFPGQGTYEQYF. CDR3 in DNA: TGTGCCAACAGCTTCCCGGGACAGGGAACCTACGAGCAGTACTTC.

The gene calls are TRBV12-5 and TRBJ2-7; the match to TRBD2 covers 8 bases. The CDR3 runs 13 residues. V lost 0 bases, J lost 7 bases, and 2 bases stayed unmatched. CDR1 is LGHNT and CDR2 is FRNRAP in the germline V gene. CDR3: CASGLVRGGEQYF. CDR3 nucleotides: TGTGCTAGTGGTTTGGTACGGGGGGGAGAGCAGTACTTC.

At least ten counts were recorded for this clonotype. The chain employs TRBV6-5 and TRBJ2-2; D possibly corresponds to TRBD1 (6 bases). Trimming left V 2 bases short and J 2 bases short, with 12 bases between. CDR3 length equals 16 residues. Germline V lookup: CDR1 MNHEY, CDR2 SVGAGI. The CDR3 DNA sequence: TGTGCCAGCAGTTACGACAGGCCCATCAACACCGGGGAGCTGTTTTTT. Its protein product is CASSYDRPINTGELFF.

Many counts were recorded for this clonotype. The chain joins TRBV30 to TRBJ2-7; D remains unclear. Germline values: CDR1 GTSNPN, CDR2 SVGIG (reference sequence). The CDR3 runs to 11 residues. V lost 5 bases and J 3 bases, leaving 8 bases between the germline ends. The DNA for the CDR3 is TGTGCCTGGCTCCTAGACTACGAGCAGTACTTC. It is translated as CAWLLDYEQYF. Variable domain in full (rest from reference TRBV30 and TRBJ2-7): SQTIHQWPATLVQPVGSPLSLECTVEGTSNPNLYWYRQAAGRGLQLLFYSVGIGQISSEVPQNLSASRPQDRQFILSSKKLLLSDSGFYLCAWLLDYEQYFGPGTRLTVT.

The sample holds many counts of this clonotype. This chain links TRBV28 with TRBJ1-1; D uncertain. The V and J ends lost 6 bases and 2 bases respectively, with 7 bases between them. CDR3 length equals 12 residues. Germline-derived CDR1 and CDR2 are MDHEN and SYDVKM. The CDR3 sequence is CASSASNTEAFF. For the CDR3, the DNA is TGTGCCAGCAGCGCCAGTAACACTGAAGCTTTCTTT.

In the case of this clonotype: A much more abundant neighbour one base away suggests this may be a read error. The chain links TRBV11-2 to TRBJ2-7, with TRBD2 matching over 10 bases. Germline assignment: CDR1 SGHAT and CDR2 FQNNGV. CDR3 length: 17 amino acids. Trimming removed 3 bases from V and 6 bases from J; junction bases left unmatched: 14. This CDR3 reads CASSLQYGLAATSEQYF. CDR3 coding DNA: TGTGCCAGCAGCTTGCAGTATGGACTAGCGGCCACCAGCGAGCAGTACTTC.

In its sample, this clonotype was seen a few times. This rearrangement joins TRBV11-3 to TRBJ2-3; D unresolved. The CDR3 extends over 15 amino acids. Germline assignment: CDR1 SGHNT and CDR2 YENEEA. The V gene lost 5 bases and the J gene lost 4 bases, with 16 bases spanning the gap. The CDR3 nucleotides read TGTGCCAGCAGCCGACTTCCCGGGCGCGCAGATACGCAGTATTTT. Protein product: CASSRLPGRADTQYF. Full variable domain (missing parts from reference TRBV11-3 and TRBJ2-3): EAGVVQSPRYKIIEKKQPVAFWCNPISGHNTLYWYLQNLGQGPELLIRYENEEAVDDSQLPKDRFSAERLKGVDSTLKIQPAELGDSAVYLCASSRLPGRADTQYFGPGTRLTVL.

In this sample, this clonotype turned up many times. V gene TRBV12-3 or TRBV12-4 combines with J gene TRBJ2-1, with 8 bases that match TRBD1. The CDR3 consists of 14 residues. Trimming cost V 6 bases and J 8 bases; bases outside gene matches: 9. The CDR3 coding sequence is TGTGCCAGCAGCCTTAGGACAGGGTATGATGAGCAGTTCTTC. This encodes CASSLRTGYDEQFF.

There are many counts of this clonotype. This chain links TRBV28 with TRBJ2-7; weak D call: TRBD1 (6 bases). Germline V gene data show CDR1 as MDHEN and CDR2 as SYDVKM. This CDR3 has 13 residues. Trimming pared 10 bases from V and 7 bases from J, leaving 20 bases between. The DNA of the CDR3 is TGTGCCACTTGTAGGGACACCCAAGGGGAGCAGTACTTC. This translates into CATCRDTQGEQYF.

The rearrangement links TRBV6-5 to TRBJ2-1, with D perhaps TRBD1 or TRBD2 (6 bases each). The germline V gene has CDR1 MNHEY and CDR2 SVGAGI. Trimming stripped 3 bases from V and 10 bases from J, with 10 bases between. The CDR3 sequence is 12 residues long. The CDR3 region has the DNA TGTGCCAGCAGTTATTGGGGGGCCGAGCAGTTCTTC. It is translated as CASSYWGAEQFF.

On this clonotype itself: This may be a read error: a much more frequent sequence differs by one nucleotide. V is TRBV6-5 and J is TRBJ1-5; D gene uncertain. CDR1 and CDR2 from the germline V gene are MNHEY and SVGAGI. The CDR3 totals 15 residues. The DNA for the CDR3 is TGTGCCAGCAGTCACTCGCGCCGCGGGGATCAGCCCCAGCATTTT. It translates to CASSHSRRGDQPQHF.

This clonotype was counted only a few times. Here the CDR3 reads CASSQEKLLSTDTQYF. CDR3 DNA sequence: TGTGCCAGCAGCCAAGAGAAGTTACTCAGCACAGATACGCAGTATTTT. This sequence joins TRBV3-1 and TRBJ2-3; D not certain. The V end was cut by 0 bases, the J end by 0 bases, with 10 bases between. This CDR3 comprises 16 residues. Germline CDR1 LGHDT, CDR2 YNNKEL (reference sequence).